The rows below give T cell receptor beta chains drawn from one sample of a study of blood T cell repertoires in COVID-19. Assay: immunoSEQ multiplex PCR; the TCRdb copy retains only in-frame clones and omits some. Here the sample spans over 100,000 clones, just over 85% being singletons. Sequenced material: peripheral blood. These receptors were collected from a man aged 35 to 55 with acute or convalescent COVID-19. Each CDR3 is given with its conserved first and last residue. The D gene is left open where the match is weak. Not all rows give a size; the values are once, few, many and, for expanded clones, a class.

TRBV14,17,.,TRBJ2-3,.,CASSPTGRSVSTDTQYF,TGTGCCAGCAGCCCGACAGGGAGGAGTGTAAGCACAGATACGCAGTATTTT
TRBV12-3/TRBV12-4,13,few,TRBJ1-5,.,CASSRTGSQPQHF,TGTGCCAGCAGCCGTACAGGGTCTCAGCCCCAGCATTTT
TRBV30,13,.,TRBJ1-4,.,CAWSVPGNEKLFF,TGTGCCTGGAGTGTACCCGGGAATGAAAAACTGTTTTTT
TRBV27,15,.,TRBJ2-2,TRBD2,CASSFLTSGSGELFF,TGTGCCAGCAGTTTCCTGACTAGCGGGAGCGGGGAGCTGTTTTTT
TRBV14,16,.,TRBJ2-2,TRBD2,CASSPHSGANTGELFF,TGTGCCAGCAGCCCCCACAGCGGGGCTAACACCGGGGAGCTGTTTTTT
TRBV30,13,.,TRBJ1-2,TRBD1,CAWSIDRVSGYTF,TGTGCCTGGAGTATTGACAGGGTTAGTGGCTACACCTTC
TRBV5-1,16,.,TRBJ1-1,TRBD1,CASSLGQGAFRTEAFF,TGCGCCAGCAGCCTGGGACAGGGGGCGTTCCGAACTGAAGCTTTCTTT
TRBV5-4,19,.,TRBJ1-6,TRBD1,CASSLGTGAGSSYNSPLHF,TGTGCCAGCAGCTTGGGGACAGGGGCTGGAAGCTCCTATAATTCACCCCTCCACTTT
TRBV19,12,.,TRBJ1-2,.,CASSDRSYGYTF,TGTGCCAGTAGTGACAGATCCTATGGCTACACCTTC
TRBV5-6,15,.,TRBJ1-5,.,CASSPGLYSNQPQHF,TGTGCCAGCAGCCCCGGGTTGTATAGCAATCAGCCCCAGCATTTT
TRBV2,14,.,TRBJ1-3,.,CASSDRSSGNTIYF,TGTGCCAGCAGCGACAGGTCCTCTGGAAACACCATATATTTT
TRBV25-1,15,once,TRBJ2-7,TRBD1,CASSEWGTGSYEQYF,TGTGCCAGCAGTGAGTGGGGGACAGGGAGCTACGAGCAGTACTTC
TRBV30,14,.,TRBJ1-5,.,CAWSYPPGLQPQHF,TGTGCCTGGAGCTACCCCCCGGGATTGCAGCCCCAGCATTTT
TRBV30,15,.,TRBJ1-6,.,CAWSVGGNYNSPLHF,TGTGCCTGGAGTGTGGGGGGAAACTATAATTCACCCCTCCACTTT
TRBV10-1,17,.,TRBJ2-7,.,CASSDSQRTVRFYEQYF,TGCGCCAGCAGTGATTCCCAAAGGACAGTAAGATTCTACGAGCAGTACTTC
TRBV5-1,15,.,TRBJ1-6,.,CASSLATGDNSPLHF,TGCGCCAGCAGCTTGGCCACTGGAGATAATTCACCCCTCCACTTT
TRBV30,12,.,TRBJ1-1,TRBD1,CALGGAGTEAFF,TGTGCCCTAGGGGGCGCGGGGACTGAAGCTTTCTTT
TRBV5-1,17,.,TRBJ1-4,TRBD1,CASSRDGQGATNEKLFF,TGCGCCAGCAGCAGGGACGGACAGGGTGCAACTAATGAAAAACTGTTTTTT
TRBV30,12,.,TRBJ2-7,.,CALWSFSGEQYF,TGTGCCCTTTGGAGTTTTTCCGGCGAGCAGTACTTC
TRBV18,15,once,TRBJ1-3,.,CASSPSGGPGNTIYF,TGTGCCAGCTCACCATCCGGGGGACCTGGAAACACCATATATTTT
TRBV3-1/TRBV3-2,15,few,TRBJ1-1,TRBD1,CASSQDRARFTEAFF,TGTGCCAGCAGTCAGGACAGGGCTAGGTTCACTGAAGCTTTCTTT
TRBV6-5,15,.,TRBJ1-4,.,CASSRRGRENEKLFF,TGTGCCAGCAGCCGGAGGGGCAGGGAAAACGAAAAACTGTTTTTT
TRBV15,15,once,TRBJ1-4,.,CATSRGREPNEKLFF,TGTGCCACCAGCCGGGGGAGGGAGCCTAATGAAAAACTGTTTTTT
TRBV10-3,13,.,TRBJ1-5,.,CAIIRGSNQPQHF,TGTGCCATCATCAGGGGCAGCAATCAGCCCCAGCATTTT
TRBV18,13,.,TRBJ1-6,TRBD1,CASSYRGNSPLHF,TGTGCCAGCTCATACAGGGGTAATTCACCCCTCCACTTT
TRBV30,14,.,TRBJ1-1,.,CAWTMGQRNTEAFF,TGTGCCTGGACTATGGGGCAGAGGAACACTGAAGCTTTCTTT
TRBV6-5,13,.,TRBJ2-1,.,CASSLGAYNEQFF,TGTGCCAGCAGCCTGGGAGCCTACAATGAGCAGTTCTTC